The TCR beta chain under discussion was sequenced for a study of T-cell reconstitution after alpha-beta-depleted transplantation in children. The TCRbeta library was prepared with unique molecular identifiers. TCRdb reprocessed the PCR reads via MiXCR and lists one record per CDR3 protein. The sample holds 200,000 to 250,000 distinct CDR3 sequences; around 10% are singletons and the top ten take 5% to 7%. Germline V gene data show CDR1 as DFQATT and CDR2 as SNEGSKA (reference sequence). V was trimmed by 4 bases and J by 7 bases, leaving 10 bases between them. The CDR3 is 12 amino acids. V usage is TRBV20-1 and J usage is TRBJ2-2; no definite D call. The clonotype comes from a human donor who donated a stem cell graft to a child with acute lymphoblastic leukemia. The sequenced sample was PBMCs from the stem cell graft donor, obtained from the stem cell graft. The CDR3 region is CSATNDGGELFF. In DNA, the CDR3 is TGCAGTGCTACAAATGATGGCGGGGAGCTGTTTTTT.